The TCR beta chain under discussion was sequenced for a study of T cell responses to AZD1222 COVID-19 vaccine. About the research overall: Second-dose timings of about 4 or about 12 weeks were pooled.

Turning to this clone: The antigen is not known.

The method was immunoSEQ multiplex PCR; TCRdb's version includes in-frame clones alone and lacks a portion of them. There are about 120,000 clones in the sample; over 85% occur only once, and roughly 8.9% lies in the top ten. General study results and limits: Only after the peak T cell response were repertoires sampled. Nearly half of unique spike-specific TCRs reportedly avoided B.1.351 and B.1.1.7 mutated regions. A mostly white British donor set with more females was recruited, and clonal diversity was possibly underestimated.

This CDR3 is 16 amino acids long. The V gene's germline CDR1 is SGDLS and CDR2 YYNGEE. The ends were cut back, 2 bases at V and 0 bases at J, with 12 bases in the middle. The sequencing used peripheral blood, collected on day 0 of AZD1222 vaccination. This sequence originates from an adult in good health. The chain combines TRBV9 with TRBJ2-1; D might be TRBD2 (6 bases). CDR3 loop: CASSVVIGGSYNEQFF. As DNA, the CDR3 is TGTGCCAGCAGCGTGGTCATCGGGGGCTCCTACAATGAGCAGTTCTTC.